The clone carrying this T cell receptor beta chain was picked up one time. The source of the sample is a study of blood T cell repertoires in COVID-19. Study-level information: PBMCs, B-cell-depleted T cells, or T cells were the source of the cDNA or gDNA that made up the material.

The age range of participants was 18 to 89 years, with residence in around 22 US areas. Trimming removed 0 bases at V and 4 bases at J, with 11 bases between. Germline V lookup: CDR1 SGHTA, CDR2 FQGNSA. The CDR3 covers 15 residues. TCRdb's table, derived via immunoSEQ multiplex PCR, lists solely in-frame clones and lacks some. The sample holds approximately 350,000 clones, over 75% seen once. The J gene is TRBJ2-3, the V gene TRBV7-2; D is ambiguous. Sequenced sample: PBMCs or T cells enriched from blood (not recorded which). The receptor was isolated from a man younger than 30 who had recovered from COVID-19. This CDR3 is CASSLASESADTQYF. The DNA of the CDR3 is TGTGCCAGCAGCTTAGCAAGTGAATCGGCAGATACGCAGTATTTT.